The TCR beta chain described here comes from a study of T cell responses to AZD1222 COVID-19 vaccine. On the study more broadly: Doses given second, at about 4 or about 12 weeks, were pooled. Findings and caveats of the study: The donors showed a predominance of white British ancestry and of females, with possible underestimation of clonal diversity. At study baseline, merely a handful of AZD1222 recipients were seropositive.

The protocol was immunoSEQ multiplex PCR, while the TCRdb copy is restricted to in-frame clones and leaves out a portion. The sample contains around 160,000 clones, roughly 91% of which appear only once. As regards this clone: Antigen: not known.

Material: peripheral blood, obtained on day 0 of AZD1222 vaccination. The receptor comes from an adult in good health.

The DNA of the CDR3 is TGTGCCAGCAGCCCGGAGTGGGGGGCGGATGGCTACACCTTC. Protein: CASSPEWGADGYTF. The V call is TRBV5-4, the J call TRBJ1-2; D may be TRBD1 (6 bases). V gave up 4 bases and J gave up 6 bases, with 16 bases separating them. The CDR3 length is 14 residues. The germline CDR1 and CDR2 sequences are SGHNT and YYREEE (reference sequence).